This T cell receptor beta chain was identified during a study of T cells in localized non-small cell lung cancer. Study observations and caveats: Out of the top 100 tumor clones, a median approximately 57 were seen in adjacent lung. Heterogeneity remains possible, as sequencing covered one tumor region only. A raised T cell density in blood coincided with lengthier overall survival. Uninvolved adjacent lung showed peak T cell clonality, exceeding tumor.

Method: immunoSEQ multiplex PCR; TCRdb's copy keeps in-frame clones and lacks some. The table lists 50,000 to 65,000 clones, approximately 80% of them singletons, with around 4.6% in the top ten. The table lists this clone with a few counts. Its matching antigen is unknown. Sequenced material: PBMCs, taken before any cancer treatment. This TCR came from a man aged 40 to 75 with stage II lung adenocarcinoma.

CDR3 nucleotide sequence: TGCGCCAGCGGCGTAGGTGGCAGGGAGAACACCGGGGAGCTGTTTTTT. Translated, it gives CASGVGGRENTGELFF. The chain joins TRBV5-1 to TRBJ2-2; TRBD1 is a possible D gene (5 bases). Germline lookup yields CDR1 SGHRS and CDR2 YFSETQ. V was cut by 7 bases and J by 1 base, with 17 bases left in between. The CDR3 sequence is 16 residues long. Based on the CDR3 plus reference TRBV5-1 and TRBJ2-2, the full variable domain is KAGVTQTPRYLIKTRGQQVTLSCSPISGHRSVSWYQQTPGQGLQFLFEYFSETQRNKGNFPGRFSGRQFSNSRSEMNVSTLELGDSALYLCASGVGGRENTGELFFGEGSRLTVL.